The sequence of this TCR beta chain was determined in a study of blood T cell repertoires in COVID-19 (dated by TCRdb to 2019 to 2021). Concerning the study at large: Samples covering the acute and convalescent phases of COVID-19 were provided by collaborators in the United States, Italy and Spain. Samples came from the ongoing ImmuneRACE study (first 160 participants) plus 1,254 subjects from 6 global collaborators. HLA class I and class II types, where available, came from metadata supplied by the sample provider rather than from assay-based typing. Deeply sampled blood TCRbeta repertoires from subjects exposed to, actively infected with, or recovered from COVID-19 were included in the dataset. The sample metadata nearly always contained a de-identified subject ID, COVID-19 status, age in years and sex. The material from the prospective study consisted of cDNA or gDNA derived from T cells, B-cell-depleted T cells, or PBMCs. A freely available public database, intended as a resource for researchers studying the immune response to SARS-CoV-2, is where the repertoires were released.

The CDR3 has 12 amino acids, counting the end cysteine and phenylalanine. CDR3 DNA is the only sequence kept; it has 36 bases, read in frame from the first base. The junction shows trimming of 3 bases on V and 12 bases on J, and the gene matches do not reach 3 bases of it. The germline V gene encodes CDR1 SGHDT and CDR2 YYEEEE. The immunoSEQ Assay, a bias-controlled multiplex PCR, was used to amplify TCRbeta CDR3 regions from genomic DNA. The study's own analysis went as follows. Within the assay, amplification of reference gene primers was used to estimate how many nucleated cells each sample contained. To quantify the absolute abundance of each unique TCRbeta CDR3 rearrangement, sequence reads were collapsed and filtered. Productive Simpson clonality was computed per sample as the square root of Simpson's diversity index over productive rearrangements. TCRdb provides this immuneACCESS table in a form limited to in-frame rearrangements. Some clones are lacking; in checked studies, under half of them reflect an unresolved V gene, and why the rest are absent is not known. That table is the source of V, J and clone size, and D and trimming were worked out from the DNA. The sample table lists around 35,000 clones, around 87% of them with a count of one. The top ten clones comprise 35% to 50% of the sample.

Collaborating institutions collected whole blood in K2EDTA tubes following their own protocols. Collaborator samples were shipped for TCRbeta analysis as frozen whole blood, isolated PBMCs, or DNA extracted from either sample type. The research as a whole found: The amount of clinical and demographic metadata varied by source and participant and was provided uncurated.

Comment on this clone: Its antigen is still unknown. No much larger clonotype is one base removed from it; base qualities were not supplied.

Sample: peripheral blood. This receptor chain uses TRBV5-6 and TRBJ1-4, with 9 bases matching TRBD1. This sequence was found in a human donor in a cohort sampled during active COVID-19. The sequenced DNA: TGTGCCAGCAGCTACAGGGGGCGAGAACTGTTTTTT. Its product reads: CASSYRGRELFF.